The 27 T cell receptor beta chains given below trace back to one sample, sequenced in a study of T-cell memory formation after mild COVID-19. A single record per CDR3 protein comes from TCRdb applying MiXCR to the 5' RACE reads. This table holds just under 350,000 distinct CDR3 sequences, about an eighth found once. The specimen was PBMCs or a T cell subset sorted from them (not recorded which). These receptors all stem from a man aged 18 to 29 who had mild COVID-19 (a few samples of this study predate the infection). Cell type and time point are not known.

This chain joins TRBV10-3 and TRBJ2-3, with unresolved D. The CDR3 consists of 12 residues. With 4 bases removed from V and 6 bases from J, the gap between germline ends came to 8 bases. Germline V gives CDR1 ENHRY, CDR2 SYGVKD. The CDR3 bases are TGTGCCATCAGTGGGGCTCAGGATACGCAGTATTTT. Translated: CAISGAQDTQYF.

This clonotype was seen repeatedly, ten times or more. The J gene is TRBJ2-2, the V gene TRBV5-6, with 11 bases aligning to TRBD2. CDR1 is SGHDT, CDR2 YYEEEE, per germline. There are 17 residues in the CDR3. Trimming removed 1 base from V and 5 bases from J; junction bases left unmatched: 7. The CDR3 loop reads CASSLLLAGGRTGELFF. As DNA, the CDR3 is TGTGCCAGCAGCTTGCTCCTAGCGGGGGGCAGGACCGGGGAGCTGTTTTTT.

This clonotype occurred a few times. Mismatch with germline at one junction end may stem from a read error. The chain employs TRBV7-7 and TRBJ2-2; D perhaps matches TRBD1 (5 bases). Germline V gene data show CDR1 as SSHAT and CDR2 as FNYEAQ (reference sequence). CDR3 length: 13 residues. CDR3 in DNA: TGTGCTAGCAGCTACCAGGGCTCCGGGGAGCTGTTTTTT. Protein product: CASSYQGSGELFF.

This sequence joins TRBV6-5 and TRBJ2-2, with D possibly being TRBD1 (5 bases). From germline, CDR1 is MNHEY and CDR2 SVGAGI. This CDR3 region has 19 residues. V lost 2 bases and J lost 6, with 25 bases in between. Written as DNA, the CDR3 is TGTGCCAGCAGTTACCTCTCAAGGGGCCCCGAATCGGTTTCCGGGGAGCTGTTTTTT. This translates into CASSYLSRGPESVSGELFF.

This clonotype was detected only a few times. In DNA form, the CDR3 reads TGCGCCAGCAGTCCTCTCACAGGGTACAGTGGTGAGCAGTTCTTC. Translation gives CASSPLTGYSGEQFF. The chain links TRBV4-1 to TRBJ2-1; maybe TRBD1 (6 bases). V shed 6 bases and J shed 9 bases, with 21 bases lying between them. CDR1 is MGHRA and CDR2 is YSYEKL in the germline V gene. The CDR3 loop spans 15 amino acids.

This clonotype was counted at least ten times. The CDR3 DNA follows: TGCGCCAGCAGCCAAGATCCAGGGGCCAACGTCCTGACTTTC. Translating gives CASSQDPGANVLTF. J is TRBJ2-6 and V is TRBV4-3; unclear D gene. This CDR3 region has 14 residues. Trimming cost V 0 bases and J 4 bases, with 4 bases left between them. The germline CDR1 and CDR2 sequences are LGHNA and YSLEER.

This clonotype was recorded at least ten times. This chain uses TRBV7-9 with TRBJ2-5; D is unresolved. The CDR3 spans 15 residues. Between the trimmed V and J ends, which lost 4 bases and 5 bases, there was a span of 17 bases. CDR1 is SEHNR, CDR2 FQNEAQ, per germline (reference sequence). The CDR3 protein is CASSYWTKPGETQYF. The CDR3 DNA reads TGTGCCAGCAGCTACTGGACCAAACCCGGGGAGACCCAGTACTTC.

This clonotype was counted between two and nine times. The chain combines TRBV7-6 with TRBJ2-1; 8 nucleotides match TRBD2. CDR3 length equals 14 residues. J gave up 8 bases and V 9 bases, and 12 bases lay outside the gene matches. The germline CDR1 and CDR2 sequences are SGHVS and FNYEAQ. The CDR3: CASSGTSSPDEQFF. The CDR3 DNA sequence: TGTGCCAGTTCCGGGACTAGTTCCCCCGATGAGCAGTTCTTC.

This clonotype turned up a few times. The rearrangement joins TRBV12-3 or TRBV12-4 to TRBJ1-1; perhaps TRBD1 as D (6 bases). Trimming removed 7 bases from V and 4 bases from J, with 16 bases in between. This CDR3 has 14 amino acids. CDR3 residues: CASKTGSIATEAFF. The DNA for the CDR3 is TGTGCCAGCAAAACAGGGTCCATAGCCACTGAAGCTTTCTTT.

This clonotype was recorded a few times. The chain combines TRBV6-2 or TRBV6-3 with TRBJ1-4; unclear D gene. From germline, CDR1 is MNHEY and CDR2 SVGEGT. Trimming removed 4 bases at V and 0 bases at J, with 9 bases between. The length of the CDR3 is 15 residues. In nucleotides, the CDR3 is TGTGCCAGCAGTTTCGCGGATGCAACTAATGAAAAACTGTTTTTT. Translated, it gives CASSFADATNEKLFF.

V is TRBV28 and J is TRBJ1-2; no clear D gene. Trimming pared 4 bases from V and 1 base from J, leaving 13 bases between. The CDR3 runs 15 residues. Germline V gene lookup returns CDR1 MDHEN and CDR2 SYDVKM. The CDR3 DNA is TGTGCCAGCAGTTCACCCACTACAGTTAACTATGGCTACACCTTC. Residues: CASSSPTTVNYGYTF.

In its sample, this clonotype was seen many times. The chain combines TRBV4-2 with TRBJ2-3; tentatively, D is TRBD1 or TRBD2 (5 bases each). Trimming pared 0 bases from V and 2 bases from J, leaving 15 bases between. The CDR3 consists of 17 residues. Germline CDR1 and CDR2: LGHNA and YNFKEQ. The CDR3 loop is CASSQDGTRGYTDTQYF. The CDR3, as DNA: TGTGCCAGCAGCCAAGATGGTACTAGGGGATACACAGATACGCAGTATTTT.

The chain carries TRBV7-3 and TRBJ2-1; D remains unclear. This CDR3 contains 14 residues. CDR1 and CDR2 (germline): SGHTA, FQGTGA. Trimming pared 5 bases from V and 7 bases from J, leaving 15 bases between. This CDR3 reads CASSLGFLGNEQFF. The CDR3 DNA reads as TGTGCCAGCAGCCTGGGTTTCCTAGGGAATGAGCAGTTCTTC.

Many counts were recorded for this clonotype. V gene TRBV4-2 combines with J gene TRBJ2-1, with 16 bases lining up with TRBD2. Trimming cost V 6 bases and J 0 bases; bases outside gene matches: 2. The CDR3 is 17 amino acids. CDR1 and CDR2 from the germline V gene are LGHNA and YNFKEQ. The CDR3 protein is CASRGLAGGPSYNEQFF. CDR3 DNA: TGTGCCAGCAGGGGACTAGCGGGGGGGCCCTCCTACAATGAGCAGTTCTTC.

The V call is TRBV7-2, the J call TRBJ2-3, with a possible D match to TRBD1 (6 bases). This CDR3 is built from 17 residues. The germline gives CDR1 SGHTA, CDR2 FQGNSA. The germline V and J ends were trimmed by 0 bases and 2 bases, with 15 bases remaining between them. Written as DNA, the CDR3 is TGTGCCAGCAGCTTAGCTTCCGAGGGGGTCTCCACAGATACGCAGTATTTT. This encodes CASSLASEGVSTDTQYF.

This clonotype was found a few times. The V gene is TRBV7-8, the J gene TRBJ2-6; D is uncertain. Trimming pared 5 bases from V and 0 bases from J, leaving 8 bases between. CDR3 length equals 15 residues. Germline V gene data show CDR1 as SGHVS and CDR2 as FQNEAQ. The CDR3 sequence is CASSLKISGANVLTF. CDR3 sequence (DNA): TGTGCCAGCAGCCTTAAAATCTCTGGGGCCAACGTCCTGACTTTC.

This clonotype was recorded many times. The chain has TRBV12-3 or TRBV12-4 and TRBJ2-5; possibly TRBD2 for D (5 bases). Trimming shortened V by 5 bases and J by 1 base, and 11 bases separated the two germline ends. The CDR3 totals 14 residues. The CDR3 spells CASSRGFRQETQYF. The DNA for the CDR3 is TGTGCCAGCAGTAGAGGGTTCCGCCAAGAGACCCAGTACTTC.

This clonotype has at least ten counts. This rearrangement joins TRBV5-1 to TRBJ2-7, with 9 bases lining up with TRBD2. Trimming at V came to 0 bases and at J to 3 bases, leaving 1 base not matched to a gene. Germline assignment: CDR1 SGHRS and CDR2 YFSETQ. The CDR3 covers 14 residues. The CDR3 reads CASSLETSGYEQYF. The CDR3, as DNA: TGCGCCAGCAGCTTGGAGACTAGCGGCTACGAGCAGTACTTC.

This clonotype was picked up a small number of times. V usage is TRBV12-3 or TRBV12-4 and J usage is TRBJ1-4; D not resolved. Trimming cost V 4 bases and J 10 bases, with 10 bases left between them. CDR3 length: 12 amino acids. The CDR3 DNA follows: TGTGCCAGCAGTTATCAGGTCTCAAAACTGTTTTTT. Protein product: CASSYQVSKLFF.

This clonotype has a count of ten or more. The V and J genes are TRBV5-6 and TRBJ2-1, with D unclear. The CDR3 sequence is 12 residues long. Germline V gene sequence: CDR1 SGHDT, CDR2 YYEEEE. V was cut by 5 bases and J by 6 bases, with 9 bases left in between. The DNA for the CDR3 is TGTGCCAGCAGTCCAAGGTTCAATGAGCAGTTCTTC. Its protein product is CASSPRFNEQFF. The full variable domain, with the rest looked up from reference TRBV5-6 and TRBJ2-1, is DAGVTQSPTHLIKTRGQQVTLRCSPKSGHDTVSWYQQALGQGPQFIFQYYEEEERQRGNFPDRFSGHQFPNYSSELNVNALLLGDSALYLCASSPRFNEQFFGPGTRLTVL.

The chain couples TRBV29-1 to TRBJ2-5, with TRBD1 matching over 10 bases. The CDR3 has 14 amino acids. V dropped 5 bases and J dropped 5; count of bases not matched to a gene: 8. Germline V CDR1 and CDR2: SQVTM, ANQGSEA. CDR3 in DNA: TGCAGCGTTTGTTTGACAGGGGGCTCGGAGACCCAGTACTTC. It translates to CSVCLTGGSETQYF.

The chain employs TRBV6-5 and TRBJ1-5; D unclear. Germline V gene lookup returns CDR1 MNHEY and CDR2 SVGAGI. This CDR3 has 14 residues. V shed 5 bases and J shed 2 bases, with 10 bases lying between them. This CDR3 is CASSPDAGNQPQHF. The CDR3 DNA reads as TGTGCCAGCAGTCCGGACGCGGGCAATCAGCCCCAGCATTTT.

This clonotype was seen only a few times. The rearrangement joins TRBV7-2 to TRBJ1-2; D not resolved. V was pared by 7 bases and J by 8 bases, with 14 bases between. The CDR3 extends over 12 amino acids. The V gene's germline CDR1 is SGHTA and CDR2 FQGNSA. CDR3: CASTAPLVGYTF. In nucleotides, the CDR3 is TGTGCCAGCACCGCTCCCCTCGTGGGCTACACCTTC.

The chain is built from TRBV27 and TRBJ2-2; 9 nucleotides align to TRBD1. Germline lookup yields CDR1 MNHEY and CDR2 SMNVEV (reference sequence). V dropped 1 base and J dropped 5; count of bases not matched to a gene: 2. This CDR3 comprises 15 residues. The CDR3 sequence is CASSLYRGQTGELFF. DNA for the CDR3: TGTGCCAGCAGTTTATACAGGGGGCAAACCGGGGAGCTGTTTTTT.

V and J are TRBV5-6 and TRBJ2-1; the match to TRBD2 covers 9 bases. The CDR3 has 15 amino acids. Trimming cost V 6 bases and J 7 bases; bases outside gene matches: 11. Per germline, CDR1 SGHDT and CDR2 YYEEEE. Here the CDR3 DNA reads TGTGCCAGCATCCTCTCTGGCCTAGCGGGGAATGAGCAGTTCTTC. Translating it yields CASILSGLAGNEQFF. Based on the CDR3 plus reference TRBV5-6 and TRBJ2-1, the full variable domain is DAGVTQSPTHLIKTRGQQVTLRCSPKSGHDTVSWYQQALGQGPQFIFQYYEEEERQRGNFPDRFSGHQFPNYSSELNVNALLLGDSALYLCASILSGLAGNEQFFGPGTRLTVL.

The chain's CDR3 is CASSSAGGPGGEQFF. CDR3 nucleotide sequence: TGCGCCAGCAGTTCAGCGGGGGGGCCCGGGGGTGAGCAGTTCTTC. The rearrangement links TRBV23-1 to TRBJ2-1; 10 nucleotides line up with TRBD2. TRBV23-1 belongs to the ORF category, with a function that is uncertain. This CDR3 has 15 residues. Trimming took 5 bases from V and 9 from J; bases not matched to a gene: 10.

This clonotype was counted a few times. The chain combines TRBV20-1 with TRBJ1-4; 7 bases fit TRBD1. This CDR3 spans 15 amino acids. Germline CDR1 reads DFQATT; CDR2 reads SNEGSKA (reference sequence). Losses at the gene ends were 1 base for V and 6 bases for J; bases not matched to a gene: 8. The DNA of the CDR3 is TGCAGTGCTAGAGTCGCTCAGGGGGGGGATGAAAAACTGTTTTTT. Residues: CSARVAQGGDEKLFF.